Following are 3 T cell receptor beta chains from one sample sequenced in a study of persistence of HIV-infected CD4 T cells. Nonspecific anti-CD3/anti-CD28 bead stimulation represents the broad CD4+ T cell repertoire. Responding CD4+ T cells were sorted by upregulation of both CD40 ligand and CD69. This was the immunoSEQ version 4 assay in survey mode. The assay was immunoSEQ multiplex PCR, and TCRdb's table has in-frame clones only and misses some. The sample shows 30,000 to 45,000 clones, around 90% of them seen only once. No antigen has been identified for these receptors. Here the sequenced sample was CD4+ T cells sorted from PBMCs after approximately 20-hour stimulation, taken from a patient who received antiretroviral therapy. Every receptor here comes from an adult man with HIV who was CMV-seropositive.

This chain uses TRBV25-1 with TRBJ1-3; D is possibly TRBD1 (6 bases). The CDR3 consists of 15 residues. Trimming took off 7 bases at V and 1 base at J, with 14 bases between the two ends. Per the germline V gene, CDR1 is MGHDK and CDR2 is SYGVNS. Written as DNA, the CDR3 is TGTGCCAGCATGGGATGGGGGCGATCTGGAAACACCATATATTTT. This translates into CASMGWGRSGNTIYF.

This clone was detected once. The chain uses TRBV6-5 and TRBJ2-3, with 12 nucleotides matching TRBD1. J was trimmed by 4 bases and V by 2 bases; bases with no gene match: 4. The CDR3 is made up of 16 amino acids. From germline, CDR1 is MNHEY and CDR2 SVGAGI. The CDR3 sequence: CASSYGTGGKADTQYF. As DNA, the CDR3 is TGTGCCAGCAGTTACGGGACAGGGGGCAAAGCAGATACGCAGTATTTT.

This CDR3 reads CASSLRLFDGYTF. CDR3 in DNA: TGTGCCAGCAGTTTAAGGCTATTCGATGGCTACACCTTC. V gene TRBV28 combines with J gene TRBJ1-2; D call uncertain. Trimming removed 2 bases at V and 6 bases at J, with 10 bases between. This CDR3 comprises 13 residues. Per the germline V gene, CDR1 is MDHEN and CDR2 is SYDVKM.